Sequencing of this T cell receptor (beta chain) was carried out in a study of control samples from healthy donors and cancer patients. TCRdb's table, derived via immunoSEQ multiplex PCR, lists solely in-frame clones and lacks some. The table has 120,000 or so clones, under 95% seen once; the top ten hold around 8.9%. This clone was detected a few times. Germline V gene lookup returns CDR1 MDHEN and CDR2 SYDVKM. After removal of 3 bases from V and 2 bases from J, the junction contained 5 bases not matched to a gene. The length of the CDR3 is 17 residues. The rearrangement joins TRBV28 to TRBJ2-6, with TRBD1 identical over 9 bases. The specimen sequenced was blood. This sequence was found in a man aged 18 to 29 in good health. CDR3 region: CASSLGTGSTGANVLTF. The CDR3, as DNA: TGTGCCAGCAGTTTGGGGACAGGGAGTACTGGGGCCAACGTCCTGACTTTC. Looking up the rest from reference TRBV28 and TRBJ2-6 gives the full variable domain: DVKVTQSSRYLVKRTGEKVFLECVQDMDHENMFWYRQDPGLGLRLIYFSYDVKMKEKGDIPEGYSVSREKKERFSLILESASTNQTSMYLCASSLGTGSTGANVLTFGAGSRLTVL.